Listed below are T cell receptor beta chains from one sample, sequenced in a study of OX40 agonist ivuxolimab in advanced cancers. Only in-frame clones appear in the TCRdb table, and some are missing; sequencing was by immunoSEQ multiplex PCR. The data contain roughly 48,000 clones, approximately 83% of them seen just once; the ten biggest clones take up more than 0.9%. The sequencing used CD4+ or CD8+ T cells sorted from blood, collected in a trial of the OX40 agonist ivuxolimab. The receptors stem from an adult with an advanced solid tumor such as melanoma, head and neck, liver or kidney cancer. The conserved cysteine and the conserved F or W are not part of the CDR3 here. The D gene is left open where the match is weak. A row's size may be missing; if present it is once, few, many or a size class.

V gene	D gene	CDR3 length	J gene	clone size	CDR3 protein
TRBV5-1	-	12	TRBJ1-1	once	ASSLGGDTALAF
TRBV9	-	13	TRBJ1-3	once	ASSVGWGSRDTIY
TRBV5-1	TRBD1	11	TRBJ1-2	-	ASSPRTGLDYT
TRBV7-3	-	12	TRBJ2-3	-	ATEDLASTDTQY
TRBV9	-	13	TRBJ2-5	-	ASSVGAGGGETQY
TRBV5-1	-	13	TRBJ2-7	-	ASSSTGTAFYEQY
TRBV6-1	TRBD1	12	TRBJ1-5	-	ASSELTGEKPQH
TRBV19	-	12	TRBJ2-3	-	ASSMDRNTDTQY
TRBV4-1	-	14	TRBJ2-1	-	ASSQGRASSYNEQF
TRBV6-5	-	13	TRBJ1-3	-	ASSYAALSGNTIY
TRBV7-9	-	12	TRBJ1-4	-	ASSFLPQEGKLF
TRBV19	-	13	TRBJ2-7	-	ASRGVRGAPYEQY
TRBV10-3	-	13	TRBJ1-6	once	AISESLGEDSPLH
TRBV7-9	-	15	TRBJ1-5	-	ASSLVSVRGGNQPQH
TRBV7-9	-	13	TRBJ2-5	-	ASSLVGMQQETQY
TRBV5-3	-	12	TRBJ2-7	-	ASSPDRPHYEQY
TRBV5-1	TRBD1	13	TRBJ2-2	-	ASSLRTGEAGELF
TRBV18	TRBD1	13	TRBJ1-2	-	ASSPPGTGLSGYT
TRBV7-2	-	15	TRBJ2-3	-	ASSLVQGFGSADTQY
TRBV7-9	TRBD2	15	TRBJ2-7	-	ASSRGLAGASSYEQY
TRBV7-8	TRBD1	14	TRBJ1-2	-	ASSVGLGQGNYGYT
TRBV5-5	-	12	TRBJ1-1	-	ASSFSGGATEAF
TRBV23-1	-	19	TRBJ1-1	-	ASTIPCEGEPHPSLNTEAF
TRBV6-5	TRBD1	13	TRBJ1-2	-	ASRPGQGRVYGYT
TRBV7-2	TRBD1	14	TRBJ2-4	-	ASPVTSWDRKNIQY
TRBV5-8	-	14	TRBJ1-4	-	ASSMDWSDYNEKLF
TRBV7-2	TRBD1	13	TRBJ1-4	-	ASRARGLTNEKLF
TRBV5-1	TRBD1	14	TRBJ1-2	-	ASKLAEDRGNYGYT
TRBV6-5	-	9	TRBJ2-5	-	ATLSSETQY
TRBV5-5	TRBD1	11	TRBJ1-1	-	ASSSLNNRGAF
TRBV6-6	TRBD1	14	TRBJ2-1	-	ASSSDRDRLRNEQF
TRBV7-6	-	11	TRBJ1-1	-	ASSLSGNTEAF
TRBV18	TRBD1	14	TRBJ2-5	-	ASSPRQDAGGETQY
TRBV27	-	11	TRBJ1-1	-	ASVPRQGHEAF
TRBV30	-	12	TRBJ1-3	-	AWRDLRSGNTIY
TRBV12-5	-	13	TRBJ2-1	-	ASGLPPGARNEQF
TRBV29-1	-	11	TRBJ2-1	-	SASGASYNEQF
TRBV5-1	TRBD2	16	TRBJ2-1	-	ASSFSLAGGYSYNEQF
TRBV4-3	-	12	TRBJ2-3	-	ASSQDRATDTQY
TRBV10-1	TRBD1	13	TRBJ1-1	-	ASSPQPGGSTEAF